The 2 T cell receptor beta chains in this list originate from one sample, sequenced in a study of blood T cell repertoires in COVID-19. Generated by immunoSEQ multiplex PCR, the TCRdb table keeps only in-frame clones and is missing some. The sample has fewer than 500,000 clones, approximately 87% seen once; the top ten hold 0.95% to 1%. Material: PBMCs or T cells enriched from blood (not recorded which). Receptors were obtained from a woman in her twenties or thirties with acute COVID-19.

The gene calls are TRBV7-2 and TRBJ2-1, with TRBD2 as a possible D gene (5 bases). V lost 1 base, J lost 4 bases, and 11 bases lay in between. The V gene's germline CDR1 is SGHTA and CDR2 FQGNSA. This CDR3 contains 15 residues. CDR3 protein: CASSLDWTPYNEQFF. In DNA form, the CDR3 reads TGTGCCAGCAGCTTAGACTGGACTCCTTACAATGAGCAGTTCTTC.

J is TRBJ2-7 and V is TRBV5-1; 7 positions match TRBD2. Germline CDR1 reads SGHRS; CDR2 reads YFSETQ. The J segment lost 7 bases and the V segment lost 7 bases, leaving 11 bases of the junction unmatched. The CDR3 runs 13 residues. The CDR3 spells CASGLDPVREQYF. CDR3 nucleotides: TGCGCCAGCGGACTAGACCCCGTTCGGGAGCAGTACTTC.